The source of this TCR beta chain is a study of blood T cell repertoires in COVID-19. About the study: There were acute and convalescent COVID-19 samples, and they came from the United States, Italy and Spain. Nucleic acid was either cDNA or gDNA, and it came from T cells, B-cell-depleted T cells, or PBMCs.

Original processing methods: From reference gene primer amplification, estimates of nucleated cell counts were derived. Data came from immunoSEQ multiplex PCR; TCRdb stores just in-frame clones and leaves some out. V, J and clone size are those of that table, while D and trimming were read from the DNA. This sample yields 180,000 or so clones, of which around 83% are seen a single time; 4% to 5% belongs to the top ten. The V end lost 3 bases, the J end lost 4 bases, and 10 bases lay between the germline ends. Germline V CDR1 and CDR2: SGHRS, YFSETQ. There are 13 residues in the CDR3. The receptor's source is a woman older than 75 with acute or convalescent COVID-19. The sequencing input was peripheral blood. V and J are TRBV5-1 and TRBJ1-2; TRBD1 might be the D (6 bases). CDR3 nucleotides: TGCGCCAGCAGCTCAGTGGGGGCCTATGGCTACACCTTC. This gives the protein CASSSVGAYGYTF. The entire variable domain, with the rest obtained from reference TRBV5-1 and TRBJ1-2, is as follows: KAGVTQTPRYLIKTRGQQVTLSCSPISGHRSVSWYQQTPGQGLQFLFEYFSETQRNKGNFPGRFSGRQFSNSRSEMNVSTLELGDSALYLCASSSVGAYGYTFGSGTRLTVV.